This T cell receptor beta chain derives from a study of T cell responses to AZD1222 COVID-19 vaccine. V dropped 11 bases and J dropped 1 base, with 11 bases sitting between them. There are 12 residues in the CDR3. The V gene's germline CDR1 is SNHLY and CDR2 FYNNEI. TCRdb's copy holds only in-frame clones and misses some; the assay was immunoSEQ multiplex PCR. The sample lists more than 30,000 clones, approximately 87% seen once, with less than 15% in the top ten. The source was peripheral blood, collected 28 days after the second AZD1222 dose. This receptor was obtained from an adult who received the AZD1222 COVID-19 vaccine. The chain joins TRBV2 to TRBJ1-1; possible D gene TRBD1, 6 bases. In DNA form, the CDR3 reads TGTGCCGGAAAGACAGGGAACACTGAAGCTTTCTTT. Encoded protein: CAGKTGNTEAFF.